This T cell receptor (beta chain) was recorded in a study of blood T cell repertoires in COVID-19 (dated by TCRdb to 2020 to 2022). Background on the whole study: Samples covering the acute and convalescent phases of COVID-19 were provided by collaborators in the United States, Italy and Spain. The prospective study material was composed of cDNA or gDNA derived from T cells, B-cell-depleted T cells, or PBMCs. Deeply sampled blood TCRbeta repertoires from subjects exposed to, actively infected with, or recovered from COVID-19 were included in the dataset. The repertoires were released in a freely available public database intended as a resource for research on the immune response to SARS-CoV-2. Samples came from the ongoing ImmuneRACE study (first 160 participants) plus 1,254 subjects from 6 global collaborators. The sample metadata nearly always contained a de-identified subject ID, COVID-19 status, age in years and sex. Where available, HLA class I and class II types were obtained from metadata supplied by the sample provider rather than from assay-based typing. Study-wide findings and limitations: The quantity of clinical and demographic metadata differed by source and by participant and was supplied without curation.

TCRbeta CDR3 regions were amplified from genomic DNA by means of the immunoSEQ Assay, a bias-controlled multiplex PCR. The published analysis was carried out like this. Nucleated cell counts per sample were estimated from amplification of reference gene primers within the assay. Sequence reads were collapsed and filtered to measure the absolute abundance of every unique TCRbeta CDR3 rearrangement. Productive Simpson clonality was computed per sample as the square root of Simpson's diversity index over productive rearrangements. Drawn from immuneACCESS, this table holds only the in-frame rearrangements with V and J called that TCRdb kept. Clones are partly lost; checked studies trace under half to an unresolved V gene and leave the rest unexplained. That table is the source of V, J and clone size, and D and trimming were worked out from the DNA. Here the sample has under 200,000 clones; around 81% occur a single time. In total, the top ten clones hold approximately 0.9% of the sample.

At one collaborating source in Seattle, patients were enrolled during active infection and were followed longitudinally through the course of disease. Collaborating institutions collected whole blood in K2EDTA tubes following their own protocols. For TCRbeta analysis, collaborator samples were shipped as frozen whole blood, as isolated PBMCs, or as DNA extracted from either sample type. The junction shows trimming of 7 bases on V and 2 bases on J, and the gene matches do not reach 11 bases of it. CDR1 is given as MNHEY and CDR2 as SMNVEV, both from the germline V gene (reference sequence). The CDR3, from cysteine to phenylalanine, totals 16 residues. The kept DNA is CDR3 alone, 48 bases in frame from the first base. On this clone itself: The target of this receptor is not known. No qualities accompany the bases; no much larger clone lies one base away.

Sequencing input: peripheral blood. This receptor was identified in a man between 60 and 75 years old with COVID-19, enrolled during active disease. The sequence is built from TRBV27 and TRBJ2-3; 8 bases in the junction line up with TRBD1. The CDR3 protein is CASKDRGGGFTDTQYF. The DNA sequence reads TGTGCCAGCAAAGACAGGGGCGGAGGGTTCACAGATACGCAGTATTTT.